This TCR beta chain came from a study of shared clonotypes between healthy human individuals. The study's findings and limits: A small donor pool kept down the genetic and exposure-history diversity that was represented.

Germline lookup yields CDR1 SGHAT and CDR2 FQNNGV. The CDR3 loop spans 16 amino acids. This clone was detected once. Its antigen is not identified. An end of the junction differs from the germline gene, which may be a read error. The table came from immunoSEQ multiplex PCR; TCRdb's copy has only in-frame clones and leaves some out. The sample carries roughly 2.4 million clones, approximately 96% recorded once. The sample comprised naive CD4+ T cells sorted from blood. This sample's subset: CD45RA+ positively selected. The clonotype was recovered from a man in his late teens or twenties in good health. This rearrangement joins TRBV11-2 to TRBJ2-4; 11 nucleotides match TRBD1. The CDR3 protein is CASSRTSGTGGFLVHF. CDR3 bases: TGTGCCAGCAGCCGGACCTCCGGGACAGGGGGGTTTTTGGTTCACTTC.